The 21 T cell receptor beta chains listed next were all sequenced from one sample in a study of cytomegalovirus exposure and HLA in healthy donors. PCR employed 60 Vbeta and 13 Jbeta primers. TCRdb keeps only in-frame clones here, not all; method: immunoSEQ multiplex PCR. The table shows tens of thousands of clones, with roughly 80% occurring only once. Sequenced material: PBMCs. These receptor sequences come from a girl aged 2 to 9 in good health and CMV-seropositive.

The chain uses TRBV19 and TRBJ2-2; 10 bases agree with TRBD1. The CDR3 has 19 amino acids. Germline lookup yields CDR1 LNHDA and CDR2 SQIVND (reference sequence). The trim removed 3 bases at V and 3 bases at J, leaving 13 bases unmatched. The DNA of the CDR3 is TGTGCCAGTAGTATCAAAGGGACAGGGGTAGGGACCTACACCGGGGAGCTGTTTTTT. This codes for CASSIKGTGVGTYTGELFF.

The V and J genes are TRBV28 and TRBJ2-1; 11 bases line up with TRBD2. The germline CDR1 and CDR2 sequences are MDHEN and SYDVKM. The trim removed 5 bases at V and 1 base at J, leaving 4 bases unmatched. The CDR3 runs to 16 residues. CDR3 in amino acids: CASSAIAGGSYNEQFF. CDR3 bases: TGTGCCAGCAGTGCTATAGCGGGAGGGTCCTACAATGAGCAGTTCTTC.

The rearrangement joins TRBV28 to TRBJ1-5, with 8 nucleotides matching TRBD1. CDR3 size: 14 residues. The germline V gene has CDR1 MDHEN and CDR2 SYDVKM. J lost 7 bases, V lost 6 bases, and 8 bases had no gene match. The CDR3 sequence is CASSRRQGSQPQHF. The CDR3 DNA follows: TGTGCCAGCAGCCGTCGACAGGGGTCCCAGCCCCAGCATTTT.

This clone was found a few times. This sequence joins TRBV2 and TRBJ2-1; the match to TRBD2 covers 12 bases. The germline V gene encodes CDR1 SNHLY and CDR2 FYNNEI. After removal of 2 bases from V and 4 bases from J, the junction contained 3 bases not matched to a gene. The CDR3 runs to 16 residues. Here the CDR3 reads CASSERGTSGYNEQFF. DNA for the CDR3: TGTGCCAGCAGTGAACGCGGGACTAGCGGGTACAATGAGCAGTTCTTC.

This clone appeared a single time. The V and J genes are TRBV29-1 and TRBJ2-3; no clear D. V was trimmed by 1 base and J by 4 bases, leaving 6 bases between them. This CDR3 comprises 12 residues. The germline gives CDR1 SQVTM, CDR2 ANQGSEA. CDR3 nucleotide sequence: TGCAGCGTTGAAGGGGCCCCAGATACGCAGTATTTT. Protein product: CSVEGAPDTQYF.

The chain has TRBV11-1 and TRBJ2-3; 13 positions agree with TRBD2. The CDR3 loop spans 17 amino acids. J lost 1 base, V lost 4 bases, and 5 bases had no gene match. CDR1 and CDR2 from the germline V gene are SGHAT and FQDESV (reference sequence). As DNA, the CDR3 is TGTGCCAGCAGCTCACCGGGACTAGCGGGACGCACAGATACGCAGTATTTT. This encodes CASSSPGLAGRTDTQYF.

This clone occurred once. The chain couples TRBV6-5 to TRBJ2-7; TRBD1 matches at 8 bases. This CDR3 has 11 residues. Germline trimming cut 10 bases from V and 5 bases from J; bases unmatched to any gene: 4. From germline, CDR1 is MNHEY and CDR2 SVGAGI. The CDR3 sequence: CATTTGDEQYF. CDR3 coding DNA: TGTGCCACCACGACAGGGGACGAGCAGTACTTC.

V is TRBV28 and J is TRBJ2-2; 9 nucleotides agree with TRBD2. Per germline, CDR1 MDHEN and CDR2 SYDVKM. This CDR3 region has 15 residues. V dropped 8 bases and J dropped 7; count of bases not matched to a gene: 11. The CDR3 region is CASASGTSLSGELFF. DNA for the CDR3: TGTGCCAGCGCTAGCGGGACCTCCCTGAGCGGGGAGCTGTTTTTT.

This clone was observed once. The gene calls are TRBV10-2 and TRBJ2-7; D is ambiguous. The CDR3 has 14 amino acids. Trimming left V 3 bases short and J 1 base short, with 10 bases between. Germline V CDR1 and CDR2: WSHSY, SAAADI. For the CDR3, the DNA is TGCGCCAGCAGTGACGTCGGCGGATCCTACGAGCAGTACTTC. The encoded protein is CASSDVGGSYEQYF.

This chain joins TRBV19 and TRBJ2-3; 8 nucleotides line up with TRBD2. The CDR3 loop spans 15 amino acids. The germline CDR1 and CDR2 sequences are LNHDA and SQIVND (reference sequence). V lost 5 bases to trimming and J lost 0 bases; unmatched junction nucleotides: 4. CDR3 in amino acids: CASSSVAGSTDTQYF. CDR3 sequence (DNA): TGTGCCAGTAGTTCCGTAGCGGGAAGCACAGATACGCAGTATTTT.

The V gene is TRBV6-5, the J gene TRBJ2-1; possible D gene TRBD2, 6 bases. V lost 0 bases to trimming and J lost 4 bases, with 13 bases between them. Germline CDR1 and CDR2: MNHEY and SVGAGI. The CDR3 runs to 16 residues. DNA for the CDR3: TGTGCCAGCAGTTACTCGTGGTGGGGGGTTTACAATGAGCAGTTCTTC. The encoded protein is CASSYSWWGVYNEQFF.

This clone was counted between two and nine times. J is TRBJ2-1 and V is TRBV30; 7 bases align to TRBD1. CDR1 GTSNPN and CDR2 SVGIG come from the germline V gene (reference sequence). Trimming took 2 bases from V and 8 from J; bases not matched to a gene: 12. This CDR3 region has 15 residues. This CDR3 is CAWSFPGLGGDEQFF. The CDR3 nucleotides are TGTGCCTGGAGTTTCCCAGGGCTAGGGGGCGATGAGCAGTTCTTC.

This chain connects TRBV29-1 to TRBJ2-7; 9 bases are a match to TRBD2. Germline CDR1 and CDR2: SQVTM and ANQGSEA. V trimming: 7 bases; J trimming: 5 bases; junction bases outside the gene matches: 18. The CDR3 consists of 16 residues. The CDR3 region is CSGRMVCGRAVDEQYF. In DNA form, the CDR3 reads TGCAGCGGACGGATGGTCTGCGGGAGGGCCGTAGACGAGCAGTACTTC.

This clone was observed once. The V call is TRBV27, the J call TRBJ1-1; 7 bases agree with TRBD1. There are 14 residues in the CDR3. With V trimmed by 10 bases and J by 1 base, 9 bases remained unmatched. Germline CDR1 and CDR2: MNHEY and SMNVEV (reference sequence). CDR3: CATQQGTQNTEAFF. The CDR3 DNA reads TGTGCCACCCAACAGGGGACACAGAACACTGAAGCTTTCTTT.

The chain carries TRBV30 and TRBJ2-3; 10 nucleotides agree with TRBD2. Trimming cost V 4 bases and J 4 bases; bases outside gene matches: 5. The germline V gene encodes CDR1 GTSNPN and CDR2 SVGIG (reference sequence). This CDR3 region has 14 residues. CDR3 residues: CAWTDGTSADTQYF. As DNA, the CDR3 is TGTGCCTGGACTGACGGGACTAGCGCAGATACGCAGTATTTT.

The J gene is TRBJ1-1, the V gene TRBV25-1; D might be TRBD1 (6 bases). This CDR3 has 11 residues. The ends were cut back, 9 bases at V and 11 bases at J, with 16 bases in the middle. From germline, CDR1 is MGHDK and CDR2 SYGVNS. CDR3 loop: CASQEDRLAFF. CDR3 bases: TGTGCCAGTCAAGAAGACAGGCTGGCTTTCTTT.

The chain carries TRBV6-5 and TRBJ1-1; D is ambiguous. The V end was cut by 2 bases, the J end by 2 bases, with 9 bases between. Germline V CDR1 and CDR2: MNHEY, SVGAGI. The CDR3 sequence is 14 residues long. This CDR3 reads CASSYLRGNTEAFF. CDR3 nucleotides: TGTGCCAGCAGTTACCTGCGGGGTAACACTGAAGCTTTCTTT.

V and J are TRBV28 and TRBJ1-5; D gene uncertain. Between the trimmed V and J ends, which lost 0 bases and 2 bases, there was a span of 8 bases. From germline, CDR1 is MDHEN and CDR2 SYDVKM. The CDR3 has 15 amino acids. As DNA, the CDR3 is TGTGCCAGCAGTTTATGGTGGCATGGCAATCAGCCCCAGCATTTT. Protein product: CASSLWWHGNQPQHF.

V and J are TRBV6-5 and TRBJ1-1; weak D call: TRBD1 (5 bases). Per germline, CDR1 MNHEY and CDR2 SVGAGI. This CDR3 contains 15 residues. The V end was cut by 6 bases, the J end by 1 base, with 15 bases between. The CDR3 region is CASRRNFQGNTEAFF. CDR3 in DNA: TGTGCCAGCAGAAGGAATTTTCAGGGGAACACTGAAGCTTTCTTT.

The chain combines TRBV6-1 with TRBJ2-7; weak D call: TRBD1 (6 bases). CDR1 MNHNS and CDR2 SASEGT come from the germline V gene. Trimming took off 4 bases at V and 1 base at J, with 11 bases between the two ends. This CDR3 comprises 14 residues. The CDR3 loop is CASSVTGRSYEQYF. The CDR3 DNA reads TGTGCCAGCAGTGTAACAGGGAGATCCTACGAGCAGTACTTC.

This sequence joins TRBV27 and TRBJ2-2; the D is unclear. The length of the CDR3 is 12 residues. Germline V lookup: CDR1 MNHEY, CDR2 SMNVEV (reference sequence). Deletions cut 0 bases from V and 7 bases from J, with 3 bases between. The CDR3 spells CASSLSGGELFF. The CDR3 region has the DNA TGTGCCAGCAGTTTATCCGGCGGGGAGCTGTTTTTT.